This T cell receptor beta chain appears in the sequencing data of a study of cytomegalovirus exposure and HLA in healthy donors. For the study at large: Unique TCR beta sequences numbering 117 million came from about 180 million T cells in an earlier analysis.

Healthy bone marrow donors supplied every sample. Trimming left V 4 bases short and J 1 base short, with 20 bases between. The CDR3 spans 17 residues. Per the germline V gene, CDR1 is GTSNPN and CDR2 is SVGIG (reference sequence). PCR involved 60 Vbeta and 13 Jbeta primers. Produced via immunoSEQ multiplex PCR; TCRdb's table is partial and in-frame only. The data show more than 95,000 clones, with roughly a tenth seen just once and approximately 3% held by the top ten. Material: PBMCs. This sequence originates from a man under 40 in good health and CMV-seronegative. The V and J genes are TRBV30 and TRBJ1-5; TRBD1 might be the D (5 bases). The CDR3 loop is CAWNHGRAFTSNQPQHF. DNA of the CDR3: TGTGCCTGGAACCACGGCAGGGCTTTTACAAGCAATCAGCCCCAGCATTTT.